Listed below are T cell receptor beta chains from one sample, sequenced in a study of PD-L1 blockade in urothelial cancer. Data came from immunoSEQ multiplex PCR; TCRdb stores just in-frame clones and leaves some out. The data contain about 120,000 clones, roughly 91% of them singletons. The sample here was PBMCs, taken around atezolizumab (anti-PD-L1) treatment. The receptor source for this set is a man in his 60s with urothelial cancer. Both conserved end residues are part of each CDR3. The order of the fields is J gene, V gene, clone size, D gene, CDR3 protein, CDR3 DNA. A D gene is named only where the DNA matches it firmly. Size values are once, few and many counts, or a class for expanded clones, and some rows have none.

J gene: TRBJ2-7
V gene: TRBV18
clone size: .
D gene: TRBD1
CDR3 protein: CASSQTYRQGAYEQYF
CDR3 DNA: TGTGCCAGCTCTCAAACCTACCGACAGGGGGCCTACGAGCAGTACTTC

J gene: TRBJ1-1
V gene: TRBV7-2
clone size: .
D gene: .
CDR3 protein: CASSLGTVNTEAFF
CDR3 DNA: TGTGCCAGCAGCTTAGGGACAGTCAACACTGAAGCTTTCTTT

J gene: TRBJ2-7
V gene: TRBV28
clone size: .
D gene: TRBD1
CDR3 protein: CASGTPQGAGEQYF
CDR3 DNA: TGTGCCAGCGGAACCCCACAGGGGGCTGGCGAGCAGTACTTC

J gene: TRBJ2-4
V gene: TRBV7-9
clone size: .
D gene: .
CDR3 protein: CASSLEKRDIQYF
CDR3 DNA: TGTGCCAGCAGCTTAGAGAAGAGGGACATTCAGTACTTC

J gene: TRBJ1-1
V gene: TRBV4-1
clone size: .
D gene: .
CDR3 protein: CASSPERTSNTEAFF
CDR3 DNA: TGCGCCAGCAGCCCCGAACGGACTTCGAACACTGAAGCTTTCTTT

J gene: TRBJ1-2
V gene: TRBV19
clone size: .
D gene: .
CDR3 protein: CASMGSLLLVYTF
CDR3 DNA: TGTGCCAGTATGGGTAGTTTACTTCTAGTCTACACCTTC

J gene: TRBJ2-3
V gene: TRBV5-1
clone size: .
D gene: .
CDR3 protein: CASSSGSTDTQYF
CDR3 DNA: TGCGCCAGCAGCTCGGGGAGCACAGATACGCAGTATTTT

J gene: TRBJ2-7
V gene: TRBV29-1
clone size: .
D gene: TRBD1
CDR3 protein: CSVTEGAPYEQYF
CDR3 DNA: TGCAGCGTGACTGAGGGGGCCCCCTACGAGCAGTACTTC

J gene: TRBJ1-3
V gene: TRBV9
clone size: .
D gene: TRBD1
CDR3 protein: CASSPRGPGNTIYF
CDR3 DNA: TGTGCCAGCAGCCCCAGGGGGCCGGGAAACACCATATATTTT

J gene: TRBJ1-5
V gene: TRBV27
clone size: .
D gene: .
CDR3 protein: CASSLTRNQPQHF
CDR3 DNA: TGTGCCAGCAGCCTGACACGCAATCAGCCCCAGCATTTT

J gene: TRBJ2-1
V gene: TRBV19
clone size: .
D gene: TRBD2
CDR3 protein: CASSSSGRAPFNEQFF
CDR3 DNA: TGTGCCAGTAGTAGTAGCGGGAGGGCTCCCTTCAATGAGCAGTTCTTC

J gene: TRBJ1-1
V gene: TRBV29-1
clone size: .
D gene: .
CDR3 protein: CSVVVGSNTEAFF
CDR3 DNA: TGCAGCGTTGTGGTTGGGAGTAACACTGAAGCTTTCTTT

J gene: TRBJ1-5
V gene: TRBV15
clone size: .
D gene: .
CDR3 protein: CATSRDRAVNQPQHF
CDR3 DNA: TGTGCCACCAGCAGAGATCGCGCCGTCAATCAGCCCCAGCATTTT

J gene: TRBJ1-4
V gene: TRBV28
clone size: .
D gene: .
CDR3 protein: CASIDPGRSNEKLFF
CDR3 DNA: TGTGCCAGCATCGACCCGGGAAGGTCGAATGAAAAACTGTTTTTT

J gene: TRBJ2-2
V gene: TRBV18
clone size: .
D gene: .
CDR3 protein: CASSPFTGELFF
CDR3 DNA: TGTGCCAGCTCACCCTTCACCGGGGAGCTGTTTTTT

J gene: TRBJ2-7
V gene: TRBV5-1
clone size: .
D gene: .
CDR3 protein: CASSLTGTGVYEQYF
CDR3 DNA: TGCGCCAGCAGCTTGACCGGGACGGGGGTTTACGAGCAGTACTTC

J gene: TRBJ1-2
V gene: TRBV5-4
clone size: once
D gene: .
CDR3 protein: CASSLVAGNYGYTF
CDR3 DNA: TGTGCCAGCAGCTTGGTAGCAGGGAACTATGGCTACACCTTC

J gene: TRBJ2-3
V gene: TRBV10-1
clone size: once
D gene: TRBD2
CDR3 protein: CASSGLAATDTQYF
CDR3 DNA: TGCGCCAGCAGTGGACTAGCGGCTACAGATACGCAGTATTTT

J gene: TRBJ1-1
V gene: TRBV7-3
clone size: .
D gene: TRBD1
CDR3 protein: CASSPSGQGLTEAFF
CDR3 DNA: TGTGCCAGCAGCCCTTCCGGACAGGGACTCACTGAAGCTTTCTTT

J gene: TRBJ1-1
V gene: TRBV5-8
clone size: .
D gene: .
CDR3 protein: CASSLVLSYEAFF
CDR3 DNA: TGTGCCAGCAGCTTGGTTCTATCCTATGAAGCTTTCTTT

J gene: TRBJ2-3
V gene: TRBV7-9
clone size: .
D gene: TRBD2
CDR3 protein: CASSFGRGVSTDTQYF
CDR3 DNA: TGTGCCAGCAGCTTCGGGCGGGGGGTCAGCACAGATACGCAGTATTTT

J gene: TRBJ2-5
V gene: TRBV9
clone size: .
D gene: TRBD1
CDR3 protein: CASSAAGGQETQYF
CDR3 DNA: TGTGCCAGCAGCGCTGCAGGGGGACAAGAGACCCAGTACTTC

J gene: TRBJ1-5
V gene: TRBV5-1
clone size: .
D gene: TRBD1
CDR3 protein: CASSFGTGNQPQHF
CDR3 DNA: TGCGCCAGCAGCTTTGGGACAGGCAATCAGCCCCAGCATTTT

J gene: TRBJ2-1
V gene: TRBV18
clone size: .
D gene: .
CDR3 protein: CASSPFHNKNYNEQFF
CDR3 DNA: TGTGCCAGCTCACCCTTCCACAATAAAAACTACAATGAGCAGTTCTTC

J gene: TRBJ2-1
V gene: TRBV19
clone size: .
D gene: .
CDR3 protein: CASSIPLQGIRFDEQFF
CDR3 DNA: TGTGCCAGTAGTATTCCTTTACAGGGTATTCGTTTCGATGAGCAGTTCTTC

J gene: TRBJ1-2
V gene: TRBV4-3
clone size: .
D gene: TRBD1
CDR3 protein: CASSQEGTGTYGYTF
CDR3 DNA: TGCGCCAGCAGCCAAGAGGGGACAGGGACCTATGGCTACACCTTC

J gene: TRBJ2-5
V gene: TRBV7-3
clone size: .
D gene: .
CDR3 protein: CASSLRERETQYF
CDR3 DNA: TGTGCCAGCAGCTTAAGGGAGAGGGAGACCCAGTACTTC

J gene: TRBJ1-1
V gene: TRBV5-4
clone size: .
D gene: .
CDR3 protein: CASSPGGGQTEAFF
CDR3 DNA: TGTGCCAGCAGCCCTGGGGGAGGGCAAACTGAAGCTTTCTTT

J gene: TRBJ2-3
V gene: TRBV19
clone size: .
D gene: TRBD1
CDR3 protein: CASRSPGQPTDTQYF
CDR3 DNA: TGTGCCAGTAGGAGTCCGGGACAGCCCACAGATACGCAGTATTTT

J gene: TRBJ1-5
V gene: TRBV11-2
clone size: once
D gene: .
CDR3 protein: CASSFRGDNQPQHF
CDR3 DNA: TGTGCCAGCAGCTTCAGGGGAGACAATCAGCCCCAGCATTTT

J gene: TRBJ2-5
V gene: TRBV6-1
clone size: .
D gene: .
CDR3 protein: CASGGWDKGIQETQYF
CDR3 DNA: TGTGCCAGCGGTGGGTGGGACAAAGGGATCCAAGAGACCCAGTACTTC

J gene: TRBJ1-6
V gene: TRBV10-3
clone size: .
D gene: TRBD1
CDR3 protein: CATAGQSPYNSPLHF
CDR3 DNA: TGTGCCACGGCGGGACAGTCCCCCTATAATTCACCCCTCCACTTT

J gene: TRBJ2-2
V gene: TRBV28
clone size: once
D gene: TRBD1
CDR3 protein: CASSWGQGGTGELFF
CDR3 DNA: TGTGCCAGCAGTTGGGGACAGGGGGGCACCGGGGAGCTGTTTTTT

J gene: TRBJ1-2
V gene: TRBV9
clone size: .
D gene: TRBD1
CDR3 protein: CASSAMGTGQGYGYTF
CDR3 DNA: TGTGCCAGCAGCGCAATGGGGACAGGGCAGGGCTATGGCTACACCTTC

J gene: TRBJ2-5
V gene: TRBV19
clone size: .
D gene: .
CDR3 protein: CASSISRGIGGETQYF
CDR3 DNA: TGTGCCAGTAGTATCTCCCGGGGAATCGGTGGAGAGACCCAGTACTTC

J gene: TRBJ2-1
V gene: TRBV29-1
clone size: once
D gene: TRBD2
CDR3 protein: CSATRLALSHLFYNEQFF
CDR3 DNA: TGCAGCGCTACCCGACTAGCCCTGTCCCATTTATTTTACAATGAGCAGTTCTTC

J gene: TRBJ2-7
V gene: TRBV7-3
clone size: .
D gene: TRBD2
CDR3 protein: CASSLTAGLAGGEQYF
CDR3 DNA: TGTGCCAGCAGCCTAACAGCGGGGCTAGCTGGGGGGGAGCAGTACTTC

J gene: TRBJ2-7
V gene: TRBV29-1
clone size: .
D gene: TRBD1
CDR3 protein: CSVEVGQGVGEQYF
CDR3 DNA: TGCAGCGTTGAGGTGGGGCAGGGGGTAGGAGAGCAGTACTTC

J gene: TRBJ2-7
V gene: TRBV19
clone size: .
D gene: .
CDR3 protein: CASSTSHRGDEQYF
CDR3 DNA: TGTGCCAGTAGTACCTCGCATAGGGGTGACGAGCAGTACTTC

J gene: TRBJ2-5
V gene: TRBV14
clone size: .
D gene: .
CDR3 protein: CASSQAGWLETQYF
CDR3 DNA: TGTGCCAGCAGCCAAGCAGGGTGGCTGGAGACCCAGTACTTC

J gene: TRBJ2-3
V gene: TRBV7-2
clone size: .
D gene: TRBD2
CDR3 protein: CASSPGTSRVTQYF
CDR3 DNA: TGTGCCAGCAGCCCCGGGACTAGTCGTGTAACGCAGTATTTT

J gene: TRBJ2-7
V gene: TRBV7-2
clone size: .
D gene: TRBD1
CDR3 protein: CASSVQGASLYEQYF
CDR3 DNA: TGTGCCAGCAGCGTTCAGGGGGCCTCGCTCTACGAGCAGTACTTC

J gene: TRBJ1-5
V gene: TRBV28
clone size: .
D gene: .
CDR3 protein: CASSTPSGNQPQHF
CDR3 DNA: TGTGCCAGCAGCACCCCTAGCGGCAATCAGCCCCAGCATTTT

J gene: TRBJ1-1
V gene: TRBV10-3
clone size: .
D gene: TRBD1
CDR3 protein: CAIRRDRDAEAFF
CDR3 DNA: TGTGCCATCAGGAGGGACAGGGACGCTGAAGCTTTCTTT

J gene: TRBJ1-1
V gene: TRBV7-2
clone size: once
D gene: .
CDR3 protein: CASGSQEGAEAFF
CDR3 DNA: TGTGCCAGCGGATCGCAGGAGGGCGCTGAAGCTTTCTTT

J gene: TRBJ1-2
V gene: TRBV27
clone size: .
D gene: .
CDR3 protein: CASSFLGQTNYGYTF
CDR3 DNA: TGTGCCAGCAGTTTCCTCGGACAAACTAACTATGGCTACACCTTC

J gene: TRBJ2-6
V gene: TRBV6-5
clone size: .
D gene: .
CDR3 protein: CASSYRSGANVLTF
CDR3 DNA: TGTGCCAGCAGTTATAGGAGTGGGGCCAACGTCCTGACTTTC

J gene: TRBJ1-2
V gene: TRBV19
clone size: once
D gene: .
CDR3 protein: CASSITNYGYTF
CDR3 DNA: TGTGCCAGTAGTATAACAAACTATGGCTACACCTTC

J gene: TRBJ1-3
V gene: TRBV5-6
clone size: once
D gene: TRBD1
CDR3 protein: CASSQTGYGNTIYF
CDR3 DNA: TGTGCCAGCAGCCAGACAGGGTATGGAAACACCATATATTTT

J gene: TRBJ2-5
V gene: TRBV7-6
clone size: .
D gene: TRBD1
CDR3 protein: CASSPRQGPETQYF
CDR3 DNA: TGTGCCAGCAGCCCAAGACAGGGTCCAGAGACCCAGTACTTC

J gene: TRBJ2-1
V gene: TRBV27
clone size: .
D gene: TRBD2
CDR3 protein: CASSLVREAYNEQFF
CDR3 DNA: TGTGCCAGCAGTTTAGTACGGGAGGCATACAATGAGCAGTTCTTC

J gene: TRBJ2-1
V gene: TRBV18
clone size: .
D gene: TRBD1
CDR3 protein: CASSPGTGGRGEQFF
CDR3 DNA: TGTGCCAGCTCACCAGGGACAGGGGGACGAGGTGAGCAGTTCTTC

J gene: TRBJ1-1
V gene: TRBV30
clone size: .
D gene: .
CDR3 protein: CAWGNRVNTEAFF
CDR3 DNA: TGTGCCTGGGGGAACAGGGTTAACACTGAAGCTTTCTTT